This TCR beta chain was identified during a study of response to subunit inactivated influenza vaccine. Study-wide results and limits: Every seasonal influenza vaccination brings in few new T cells, the authors suggested.

Deletions cut 6 bases from V and 0 bases from J, with 17 bases between. The germline gives CDR1 DFQATT, CDR2 SNEGSKA (reference sequence). CDR3 length: 15 residues. About this clonotype itself: The target antigen is unknown.

TCRdb re-analysed the RT-PCR reads in MiXCR, keeping a single row per CDR3 protein. This table holds hundreds of thousands of distinct CDR3 sequences, approximately 7.7% found once. The sequences come from PBMCs from blood, collected roughly 24 months after vaccination. The chain joins TRBV20-1 to TRBJ1-1; D uncertain. The source is a man between 50 and 75 years old who received an inactivated influenza vaccine. The chain's CDR3 is CSALIPRSLNTEAFF. The CDR3 nucleotides read TGCAGTGCCCTCATCCCCCGCAGTCTGAACACTGAAGCTTTCTTT.